The clone carrying this TCR beta chain appeared a single time. One end of the junction varies from germline; a read error may be responsible. The sample comes from a study of T cell repertoires in cytomegalovirus infection. Study as a whole: Public TCR beta signatures indicated both CMV infection and matching HLA type.

TCRdb re-called the reads through MiXCR, storing one row per CDR3 protein. Here the sample spans around 450,000 distinct CDR3 sequences, approximately 33% being singletons. The CDR3 covers 13 residues. Germline CDR1 and CDR2: SGHVS and FQNEAQ. Material: PBMCs. This TCR was recovered from a human donor in good health (CMV status not recorded). Some clones in this sample may be carry-over from other donors' samples. The rearrangement links TRBV7-8 to TRBJ1-5; D gene unclear. In DNA, the CDR3 is TGTGCCAGAAGCTTAGACTGGGGTCAGCCCAAGCATTTT. Translating gives CARSLDWGQPKHF.